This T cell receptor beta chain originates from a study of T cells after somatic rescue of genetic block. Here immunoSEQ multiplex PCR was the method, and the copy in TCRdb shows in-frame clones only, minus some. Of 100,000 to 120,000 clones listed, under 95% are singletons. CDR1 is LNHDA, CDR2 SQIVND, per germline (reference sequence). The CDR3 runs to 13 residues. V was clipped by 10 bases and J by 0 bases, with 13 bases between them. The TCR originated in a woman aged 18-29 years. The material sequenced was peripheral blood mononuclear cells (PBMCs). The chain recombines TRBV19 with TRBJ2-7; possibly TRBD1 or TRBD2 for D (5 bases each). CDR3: CAISPGTSYEQYF. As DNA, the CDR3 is TGTGCCATTAGCCCCGGGACCTCCTACGAGCAGTACTTC.